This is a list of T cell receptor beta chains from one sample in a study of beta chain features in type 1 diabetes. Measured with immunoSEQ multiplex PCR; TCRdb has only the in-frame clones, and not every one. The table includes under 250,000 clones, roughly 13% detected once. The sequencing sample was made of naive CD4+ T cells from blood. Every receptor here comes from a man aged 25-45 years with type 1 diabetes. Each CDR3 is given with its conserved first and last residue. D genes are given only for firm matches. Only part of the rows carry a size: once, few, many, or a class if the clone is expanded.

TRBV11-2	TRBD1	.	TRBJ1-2	CASSPTGVNYGYTF	TGTGCCAGCAGCCCGACAGGGGTCAACTATGGCTACACCTTC
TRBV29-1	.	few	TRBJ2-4	CSVEDLGVNIQYF	TGCAGCGTTGAAGATCTGGGCGTAAACATTCAGTACTTC
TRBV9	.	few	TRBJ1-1	CASSVGQHTEAFF	TGTGCCAGCAGCGTAGGACAGCACACTGAAGCTTTCTTT
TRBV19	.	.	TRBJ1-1	CASSISGGLTIGAFF	TGTGCCAGTAGTATCTCGGGAGGACTTACGATAGGAGCTTTCTTT
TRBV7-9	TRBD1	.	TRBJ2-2	CASSPRQGAETGELFF	TGTGCCAGCAGCCCGCGACAGGGGGCTGAGACCGGGGAGCTGTTTTTT
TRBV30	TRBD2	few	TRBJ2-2	CAWSLGGSGTGELFF	TGTGCCTGGAGTCTGGGCGGGAGTGGCACCGGGGAGCTGTTTTTT
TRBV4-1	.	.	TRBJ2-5	CASSRWSFQETQYF	TGCGCCAGCAGCCGGTGGAGTTTCCAAGAGACCCAGTACTTC
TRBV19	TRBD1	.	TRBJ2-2	CASSTTGGTGELFF	TGTGCCAGTAGTACCACAGGGGGCACCGGGGAGCTGTTTTTT
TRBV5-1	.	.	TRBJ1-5	CASSPSTGSNQPQHF	TGCGCCAGCAGCCCCAGTACGGGTAGCAATCAGCCCCAGCATTTT
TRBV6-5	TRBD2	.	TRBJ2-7	CASSSLAGEQYF	TGTGCCAGCAGTTCCCTAGCGGGTGAGCAGTACTTC
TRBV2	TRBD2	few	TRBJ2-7	CASTREVKDEQYF	TGTGCCAGCACTCGGGAGGTTAAGGACGAGCAGTACTTC
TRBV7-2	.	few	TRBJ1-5	CASSRDLLNQPQHF	TGTGCCAGCAGCCGGGACTTACTAAATCAGCCCCAGCATTTT
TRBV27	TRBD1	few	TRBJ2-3	CASRGQGIDTQYF	TGTGCCAGCAGGGGACAGGGTATAGATACGCAGTATTTT
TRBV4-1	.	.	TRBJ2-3	CASSPGLAPPAPDTQYF	TGCGCCAGCAGCCCTGGGCTGGCGCCTCCCGCCCCAGATACGCAGTATTTT
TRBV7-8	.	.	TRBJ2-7	CASSRNAGDHEQYF	TGTGCCAGCAGCAGAAATGCAGGGGACCACGAGCAGTACTTC
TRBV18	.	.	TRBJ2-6	CASSPQGAGANVLTF	TGTGCCAGCTCACCACAGGGGGCTGGGGCCAACGTCCTGACTTTC
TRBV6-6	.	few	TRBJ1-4	CASSYPDEKLFF	TGTGCCAGCAGTTACCCTGATGAAAAACTGTTTTTT
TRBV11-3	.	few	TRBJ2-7	CASSFSRTLYEQYF	TGTGCCAGCAGCTTTTCCAGAACCCTCTACGAGCAGTACTTC
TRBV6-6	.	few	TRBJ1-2	CASREGLNYGYTF	TGTGCCAGCAGAGAGGGACTAAACTATGGCTACACCTTC
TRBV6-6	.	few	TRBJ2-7	CASSSGIYEQYF	TGTGCCAGCAGTTCAGGGATCTACGAGCAGTACTTC
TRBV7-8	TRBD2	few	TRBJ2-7	CASSPGTSTYEQYF	TGTGCCAGCAGCCCTGGGACTAGCACCTACGAGCAGTACTTC
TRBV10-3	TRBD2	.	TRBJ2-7	CAISTSGTASYEQYF	TGTGCCATCAGCACTAGCGGGACGGCCTCCTACGAGCAGTACTTC
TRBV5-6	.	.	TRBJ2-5	CASSSEIQGGPKRETQYF	TGTGCCAGCAGCTCGGAAATTCAGGGGGGCCCGAAAAGAGAGACCCAGTACTTC
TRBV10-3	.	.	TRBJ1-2	CASGQGNGYTF	TGTGCCTCCGGGCAGGGAAATGGCTACACCTTC
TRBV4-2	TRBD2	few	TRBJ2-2	CASSRTPGGGTGELFF	TGTGCCAGCAGCCGTACGCCGGGGGGAGGCACCGGGGAGCTGTTTTTT
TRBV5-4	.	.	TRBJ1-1	CASSFGEASEAFF	TGTGCCAGCAGCTTCGGGGAAGCCTCTGAAGCTTTCTTT
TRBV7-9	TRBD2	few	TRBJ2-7	CASSLGAGAYEQYF	TGTGCCAGCAGCCTCGGGGCGGGAGCCTACGAGCAGTACTTC
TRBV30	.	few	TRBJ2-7	CAWSPRVIYEQYF	TGTGCCTGGAGTCCCAGGGTAATCTACGAGCAGTACTTC
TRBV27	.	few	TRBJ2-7	CALPGYEQYF	TGTGCCCTCCCGGGCTACGAGCAGTACTTC
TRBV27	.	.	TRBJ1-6	CASSLVRGGNSPLHF	TGTGCCAGCAGTTTAGTGCGGGGCGGGAATTCACCCCTCCACTTT
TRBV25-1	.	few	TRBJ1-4	CASSEDRDNEKLFF	TGTGCCAGCAGCGAGGACAGAGATAATGAAAAACTGTTTTTT
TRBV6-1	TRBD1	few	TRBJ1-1	CASSTTGTENTEAFF	TGTGCCAGCAGCACCACCGGGACAGAGAACACTGAAGCTTTCTTT